This T cell receptor beta chain derives from a study of T-cell reconstitution after alpha-beta-depleted transplantation in children. Points on this clonotype: One junction end disagrees with the germline gene, perhaps due to a read error.

The CDR3 extends over 12 amino acids. Germline assignment: CDR1 SGHRS and CDR2 YFSETQ. During its preparation, the TCRbeta library received unique molecular identifiers. MiXCR was run by TCRdb on the PCR reads, yielding one entry per CDR3 protein. In the table there are around 680,000 distinct CDR3 sequences, roughly 15% of which are singletons. The rearrangement uses TRBV5-1 and TRBJ2-7; D possibly matches TRBD1 or TRBD2 (5 bases each). This TCR came from a human donor who donated a stem cell graft to a child with acute myeloid leukemia. The specimen was PBMCs from the stem cell graft donor, collected from the stem cell graft. The DNA of the CDR3 is TGCGCCAGCAGCTTCGGGGAGCGACAGTTTTATTTC. Translating it yields CASSFGERQFYF.